Reported below is one T cell receptor beta chain. Its antigen is not known. The data derive from a study of T cell responses to AZD1222 COVID-19 vaccine. TCRdb keeps only in-frame clones here, not all; method: immunoSEQ multiplex PCR. The sample lists 150,000 to 200,000 clones, 90% to 95% seen once, with around 0.98% in the top ten. Regarding the study as a whole: Clonal diversity was possibly underestimated; the donors were predominantly white British and more often female.

Per the germline V gene, CDR1 is MNHEY and CDR2 is SVGAGI. J was trimmed by 4 bases and V by 7 bases; bases with no gene match: 7. The CDR3 contains 14 residues. The sequenced sample was peripheral blood, obtained 28 days after the second dose of the MenACWY control vaccine. The TCR was taken from an adult who received the MenACWY meningococcal vaccine as a control. This chain connects TRBV6-5 to TRBJ2-1; 7 nucleotides align to TRBD2. The CDR3 sequence is CASTNSGGYNEQFF. The CDR3 DNA reads as TGTGCCAGCACGAATTCCGGGGGGTACAATGAGCAGTTCTTC.